These 16 T cell receptor beta chains were sequenced from one sample in a study of blood T cell repertoires in COVID-19. Sequencing used immunoSEQ multiplex PCR; TCRdb keeps in-frame clones, though not all of them. The sample includes under 550,000 clones, 80% to 90% of them seen just once. The sample taken for sequencing was peripheral blood. These receptors originate from a young man with COVID-19, enrolled during active disease.

This sequence joins TRBV19 and TRBJ1-2; 7 nucleotides agree with TRBD1. CDR3 length: 16 amino acids. Trimming at V came to 4 bases and at J to 2 bases, leaving 10 bases not matched to a gene. Germline CDR1 and CDR2: LNHDA and SQIVND (reference sequence). Written as DNA, the CDR3 is TGTGCCAGTAGTACCAGTAGACAGGGATACAACTATGGCTACACCTTC. It translates to CASSTSRQGYNYGYTF. Filled out from reference TRBV19 and TRBJ1-2, the complete variable domain reads DGGITQSPKYLFRKEGQNVTLSCEQNLNHDAMYWYRQDPGQGLRLIYYSQIVNDFQKGDIAEGYSVSREKKESFPLTVTSAQKNPTAFYLCASSTSRQGYNYGYTFGSGTRLTVV.

This clone was seen a single time. This chain links TRBV5-4 with TRBJ2-7; perhaps TRBD2 as D (5 bases). Trimming took 4 bases from V and 1 from J, leaving 12 bases between them. Germline V gene lookup returns CDR1 SGHNT and CDR2 YYREEE (reference sequence). This CDR3 is 14 amino acids long. The CDR3, as DNA: TGTGCCAGCAGCAAAGCGGATCGGTCCTACGAGCAGTACTTC. This translates into CASSKADRSYEQYF.

The rearrangement uses TRBV7-8 and TRBJ1-4; D gene uncertain. Germline CDR1 reads SGHVS; CDR2 reads FQNEAQ. The CDR3 spans 14 residues. The V and J ends lost 0 bases and 10 bases respectively, with 12 bases between them. The CDR3 coding sequence is TGTGCCAGCAGCTTAGCCCGATCGGGAGCAAAACTGTTTTTT. This sequence encodes CASSLARSGAKLFF.

This clone occurred a few times. Other nucleotide sequences in the sample specify the same CDR3. V and J are TRBV27 and TRBJ1-1, with D maybe TRBD1 (6 bases). Germline assignment: CDR1 MNHEY and CDR2 SMNVEV (reference sequence). The CDR3 is 13 residues long. Trimming pared 5 bases from V and 1 base from J, leaving 8 bases between. DNA of the CDR3: TGTGCCAGCAGTCGACAGGAGAACACTGAAGCTTTCTTT. It yields the protein CASSRQENTEAFF.

The chain carries TRBV4-1 and TRBJ2-3, with D possibly TRBD1 on 6 matching bases. CDR1 is MGHRA, CDR2 YSYEKL, per germline. V lost 4 bases, J lost 3 bases, and 23 bases lay in between. CDR3 length equals 18 residues. The CDR3 DNA reads TGCGCCAGCAGCCGAATATCCCCGGGACATTCAAGGACAGATACGCAGTATTTT. Its translation is CASSRISPGHSRTDTQYF.

As concerns this clone: Different DNA sequences within this sample yield the same CDR3. The gene calls are TRBV3-1 (or the pseudogene TRBV3-2) and TRBJ1-2; 7 bases match TRBD1. The junction had 2 bases not matched to a gene; V was cut back by 5 bases and J by 5 bases. The CDR3 consists of 12 residues. Germline assignment: CDR1 LGHDT and CDR2 YNNKEL (reference sequence). In DNA form, the CDR3 reads TGTGCCAGCAGCAGACAGGGTTATGGCTACACCTTC. Its translation is CASSRQGYGYTF.

The chain has TRBV6-5 and TRBJ1-6; 9 nucleotides align to TRBD1. Per the germline V gene, CDR1 is MNHEY and CDR2 is SVGAGI. V was pared by 6 bases and J by 7 bases, with 7 bases of the junction left unmatched. The CDR3 loop spans 15 amino acids. The CDR3 coding sequence is TGTGCCAGCAGAGGGGACAGGGAAGTAAATTCACCCCTCCACTTT. As protein: CASRGDREVNSPLHF.

V and J are TRBV11-2 and TRBJ2-7; D is perhaps TRBD1 (6 bases). CDR3 length: 14 amino acids. The V and J ends lost 4 bases and 3 bases respectively, with 13 bases between them. Looked up from germline, CDR1 is SGHAT and CDR2 is FQNNGV. In DNA, the CDR3 is TGTGCCAGCAGCTCCCTCCGAGGGGGCTACGAGCAGTACTTC. As protein: CASSSLRGGYEQYF.

The CDR3 DNA is TGTGCCAGCAGCGAATCCGGGACAGCCTCCTACGAGCAGTACTTC. Protein sequence: CASSESGTASYEQYF. J is TRBJ2-7 and V is TRBV4-2; 7 nucleotides align to TRBD1. Trimming removed 5 bases from V and 0 bases from J; junction bases left unmatched: 7. CDR1 is LGHNA and CDR2 is YNFKEQ in the germline V gene. This CDR3 spans 15 amino acids.

The V call is TRBV6-1, the J call TRBJ1-6; no definite D call. From germline, CDR1 is MNHNS and CDR2 SASEGT. There are 17 residues in the CDR3. Trimming removed 3 bases at V and 9 bases at J, with 21 bases between. DNA for the CDR3: TGTGCCAGCAGTGAGTCGCTTTTGGGCAGCATCGGTTCACCCCTCCACTTT. This codes for CASSESLLGSIGSPLHF.

V usage is TRBV5-1 and J usage is TRBJ1-6; TRBD1 might be the D (5 bases). The germline CDR1 and CDR2 sequences are SGHRS and YFSETQ. V lost 0 bases, J lost 5 bases, and 12 bases lay in between. The CDR3 is made up of 16 amino acids. CDR3 nucleotide sequence: TGCGCCAGCAGCTTGGAGGGGTGGGGTAATAATTCACCCCTCCACTTT. This gives the protein CASSLEGWGNNSPLHF. Using reference TRBV5-1 and TRBJ1-6 for the parts outside the CDR3, the full variable domain is KAGVTQTPRYLIKTRGQQVTLSCSPISGHRSVSWYQQTPGQGLQFLFEYFSETQRNKGNFPGRFSGRQFSNSRSEMNVSTLELGDSALYLCASSLEGWGNNSPLHFGNGTRLTVT.

The gene calls are TRBV5-4 and TRBJ2-1; D remains unclear. CDR3 length equals 16 residues. V was pared by 2 bases and J by 4 bases, with 16 bases between. Germline lookup yields CDR1 SGHNT and CDR2 YYREEE (reference sequence). The CDR3 loop reads CASSLSSLSPYNEQFF. The CDR3 nucleotides read TGTGCCAGCAGCTTAAGTTCGCTGAGTCCTTACAATGAGCAGTTCTTC.

The chain is built from TRBV18 and TRBJ2-3; 9 bases line up with TRBD2. CDR1 and CDR2 from the germline V gene are KGHSH and LQKENI. J gave up 4 bases and V 0 bases, and 8 bases lay outside the gene matches. The CDR3 totals 17 residues. CDR3 protein: CASSPPRGAGGSDTQYF. The CDR3 coding sequence is TGTGCCAGCTCACCACCGAGGGGAGCGGGGGGATCAGATACGCAGTATTTT.

This clone was picked up one time. The chain is built from TRBV6-5 and TRBJ2-2; maybe TRBD1 (5 bases). V was shortened by 5 bases and J by 1 base, with 5 bases between the two germline ends. The CDR3 sequence is 13 residues long. The germline V gene has CDR1 MNHEY and CDR2 SVGAGI. The CDR3 nucleotides are TGTGCCAGCAGTCAGGGGAACACCGGGGAGCTGTTTTTT. Protein product: CASSQGNTGELFF.

This clone turned up a few times. V gene TRBV24-1 combines with J gene TRBJ1-5; no clear D gene. CDR1 and CDR2 (germline): KGHDR, SFDVKD. The ends were cut back, 7 bases at V and 5 bases at J, with 11 bases in the middle. The CDR3 runs to 13 residues. The chain's CDR3 is CATSAFGDQPQHF. CDR3 nucleotides: TGTGCCACCAGCGCATTCGGGGATCAGCCCCAGCATTTT.

The gene calls are TRBV2 and TRBJ1-5; weak D call: TRBD1 (6 bases). The CDR3 extends over 15 amino acids. From germline, CDR1 is SNHLY and CDR2 FYNNEI. Trimming removed 6 bases at V and 1 base at J, with 13 bases between. This chain's CDR3 is CASRGTRASNQPQHF. In DNA form, the CDR3 reads TGTGCCAGCAGGGGGACAAGGGCCAGCAATCAGCCCCAGCATTTT.